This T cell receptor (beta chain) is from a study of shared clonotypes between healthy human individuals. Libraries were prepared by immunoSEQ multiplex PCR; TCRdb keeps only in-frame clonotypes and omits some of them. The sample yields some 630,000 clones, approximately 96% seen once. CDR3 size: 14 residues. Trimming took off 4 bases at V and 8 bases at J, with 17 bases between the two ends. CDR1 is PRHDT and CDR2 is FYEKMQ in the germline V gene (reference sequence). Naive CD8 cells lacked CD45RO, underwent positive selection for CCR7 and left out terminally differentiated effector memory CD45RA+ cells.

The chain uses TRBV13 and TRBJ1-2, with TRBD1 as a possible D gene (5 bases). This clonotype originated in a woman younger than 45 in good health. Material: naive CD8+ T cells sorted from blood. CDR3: CASSSSSGGTGYTF. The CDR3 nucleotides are TGTGCCAGCAGCTCCTCTTCGGGAGGGACGGGCTACACCTTC. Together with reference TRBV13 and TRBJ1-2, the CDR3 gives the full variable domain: AAGVIQSPRHLIKEKRETATLKCYPIPRHDTVYWYQQGPGQDPQFLISFYEKMQSDKGSIPDRFSAQQFSDYHSELNMSSLELGDSALYFCASSSSSGGTGYTFGSGTRLTVV.